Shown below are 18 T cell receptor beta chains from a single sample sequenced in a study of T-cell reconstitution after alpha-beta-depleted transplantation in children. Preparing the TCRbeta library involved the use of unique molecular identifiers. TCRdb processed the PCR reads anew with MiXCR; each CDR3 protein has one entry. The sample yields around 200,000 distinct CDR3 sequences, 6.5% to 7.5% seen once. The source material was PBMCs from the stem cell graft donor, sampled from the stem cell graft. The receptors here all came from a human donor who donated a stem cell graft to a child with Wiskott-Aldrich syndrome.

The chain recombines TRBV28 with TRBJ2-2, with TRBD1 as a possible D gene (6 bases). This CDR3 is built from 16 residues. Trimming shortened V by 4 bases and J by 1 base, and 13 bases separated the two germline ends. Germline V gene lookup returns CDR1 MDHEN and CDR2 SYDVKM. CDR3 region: CASSSPVRGNTGELFF. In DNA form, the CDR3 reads TGTGCCAGCAGTTCCCCCGTCAGGGGGAACACCGGGGAGCTGTTTTTT. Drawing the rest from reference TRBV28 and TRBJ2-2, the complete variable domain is DVKVTQSSRYLVKRTGEKVFLECVQDMDHENMFWYRQDPGLGLRLIYFSYDVKMKEKGDIPEGYSVSREKKERFSLILESASTNQTSMYLCASSSPVRGNTGELFFGEGSRLTVL.

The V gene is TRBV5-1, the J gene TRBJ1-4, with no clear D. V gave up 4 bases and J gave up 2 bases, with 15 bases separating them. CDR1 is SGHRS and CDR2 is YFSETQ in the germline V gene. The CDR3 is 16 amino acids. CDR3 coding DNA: TGCGCCAGCAGCCTGGCTCCCGGGTTTACTAATGAAAAACTGTTTTTT. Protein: CASSLAPGFTNEKLFF.

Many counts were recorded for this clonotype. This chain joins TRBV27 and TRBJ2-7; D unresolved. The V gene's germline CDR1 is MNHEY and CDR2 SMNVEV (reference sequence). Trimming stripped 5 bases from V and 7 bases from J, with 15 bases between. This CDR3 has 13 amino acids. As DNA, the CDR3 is TGTGCCAGCAGTCTTAAGCGTGCCGGGGAGCAGTACTTC. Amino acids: CASSLKRAGEQYF.

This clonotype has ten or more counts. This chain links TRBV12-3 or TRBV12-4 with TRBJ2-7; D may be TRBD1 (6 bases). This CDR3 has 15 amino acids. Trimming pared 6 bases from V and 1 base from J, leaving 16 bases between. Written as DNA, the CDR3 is TGTGCCAGCAGGCCGACCCTGGACAGTTCCTACGAGCAGTACTTC. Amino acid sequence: CASRPTLDSSYEQYF.

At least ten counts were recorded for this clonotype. The CDR3 DNA is TGCAGTGCTAGCCTTGGACACGGCCAGACCCCACCCCTCCACTTT. This codes for CSASLGHGQTPPLHF. The chain is built from TRBV20-1 and TRBJ1-6; possible D gene TRBD1, 5 bases. The V gene's germline CDR1 is DFQATT and CDR2 SNEGSKA (reference sequence). This CDR3 region has 15 residues. The V gene lost 3 bases and the J gene lost 11 bases, with 20 bases spanning the gap.

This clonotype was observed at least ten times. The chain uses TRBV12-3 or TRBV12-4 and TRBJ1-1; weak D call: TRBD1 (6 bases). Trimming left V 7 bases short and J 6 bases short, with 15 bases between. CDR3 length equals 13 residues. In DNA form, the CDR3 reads TGTGCCAGCACCCTAGGGGGGCTGGCTGAAGCTTTCTTT. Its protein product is CASTLGGLAEAFF.

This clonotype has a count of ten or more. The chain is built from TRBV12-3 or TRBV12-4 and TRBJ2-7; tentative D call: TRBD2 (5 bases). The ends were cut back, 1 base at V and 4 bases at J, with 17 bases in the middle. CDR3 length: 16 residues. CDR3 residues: CASSLGLEGREYEQYF. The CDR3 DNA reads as TGTGCCAGCAGTTTAGGCCTAGAAGGGAGAGAGTACGAGCAGTACTTC.

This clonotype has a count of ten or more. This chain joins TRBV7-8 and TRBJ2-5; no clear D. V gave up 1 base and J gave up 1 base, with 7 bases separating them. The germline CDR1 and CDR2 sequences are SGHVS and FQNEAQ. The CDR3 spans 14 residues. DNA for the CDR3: TGTGCCAGCAGCTTAGTCGGCAGCCAAGAGACCCAGTACTTC. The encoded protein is CASSLVGSQETQYF.

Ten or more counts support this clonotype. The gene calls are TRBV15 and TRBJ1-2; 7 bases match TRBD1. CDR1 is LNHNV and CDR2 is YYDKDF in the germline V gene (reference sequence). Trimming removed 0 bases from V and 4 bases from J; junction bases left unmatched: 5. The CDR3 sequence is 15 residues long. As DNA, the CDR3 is TGTGCCACCAGCAGAGACTTGGGACAGATCTATGGCTACACCTTC. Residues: CATSRDLGQIYGYTF.

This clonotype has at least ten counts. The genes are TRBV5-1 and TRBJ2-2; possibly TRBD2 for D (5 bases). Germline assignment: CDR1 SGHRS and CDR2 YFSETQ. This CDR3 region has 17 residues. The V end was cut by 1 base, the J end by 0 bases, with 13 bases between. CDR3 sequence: CASSLRAAAANTGELFF. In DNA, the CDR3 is TGCGCCAGCAGCTTGCGGGCAGCGGCAGCGAACACCGGGGAGCTGTTTTTT.

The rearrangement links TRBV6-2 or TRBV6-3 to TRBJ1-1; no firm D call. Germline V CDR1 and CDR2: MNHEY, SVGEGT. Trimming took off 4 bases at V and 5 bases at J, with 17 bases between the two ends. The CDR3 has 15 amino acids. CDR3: CASSSQKELATEAFF. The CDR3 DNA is TGTGCCAGCAGTTCCCAGAAGGAACTAGCGACTGAAGCTTTCTTT.

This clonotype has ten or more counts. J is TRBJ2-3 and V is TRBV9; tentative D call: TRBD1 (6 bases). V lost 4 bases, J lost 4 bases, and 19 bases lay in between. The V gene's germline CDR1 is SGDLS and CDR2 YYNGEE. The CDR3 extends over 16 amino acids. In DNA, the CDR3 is TGTGCCAGCAGCCCCCGGTTGAGACAGGCTGCAGATACGCAGTATTTT. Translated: CASSPRLRQAADTQYF.

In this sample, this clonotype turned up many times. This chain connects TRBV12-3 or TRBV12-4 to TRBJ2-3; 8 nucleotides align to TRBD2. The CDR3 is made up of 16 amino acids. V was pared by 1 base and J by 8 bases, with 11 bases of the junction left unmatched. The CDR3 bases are TGTGCCAGCAGTTTAGGTCTAGCGGGCATAGAGAGTACGCAGTATTTT. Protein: CASSLGLAGIESTQYF.

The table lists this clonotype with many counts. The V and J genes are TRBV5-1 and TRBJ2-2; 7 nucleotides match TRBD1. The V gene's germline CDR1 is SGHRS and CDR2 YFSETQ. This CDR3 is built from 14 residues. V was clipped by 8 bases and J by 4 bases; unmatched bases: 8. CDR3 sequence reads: CASIQGSGTGELFF. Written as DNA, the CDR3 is TGCGCCAGTATACAGGGGTCCGGCACCGGGGAGCTGTTTTTT.

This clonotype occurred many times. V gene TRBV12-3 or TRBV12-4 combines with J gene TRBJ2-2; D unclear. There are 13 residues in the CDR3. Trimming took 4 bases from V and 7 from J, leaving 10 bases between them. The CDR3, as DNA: TGTGCCAGCAGTTCGGACGGCGGCGGGGAGCTGTTTTTT. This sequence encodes CASSSDGGGELFF.

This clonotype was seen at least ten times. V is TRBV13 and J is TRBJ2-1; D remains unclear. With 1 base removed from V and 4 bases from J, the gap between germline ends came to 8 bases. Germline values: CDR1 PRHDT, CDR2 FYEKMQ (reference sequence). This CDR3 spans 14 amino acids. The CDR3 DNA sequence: TGTGCCAGCAGCTTAGCGGAGCAATACAATGAGCAGTTCTTC. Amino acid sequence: CASSLAEQYNEQFF.

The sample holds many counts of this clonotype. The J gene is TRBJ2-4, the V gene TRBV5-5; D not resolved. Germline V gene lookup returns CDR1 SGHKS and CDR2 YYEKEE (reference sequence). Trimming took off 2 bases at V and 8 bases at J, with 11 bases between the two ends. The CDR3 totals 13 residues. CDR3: CASSLYYRDIQYF. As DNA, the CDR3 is TGTGCCAGCAGCTTATACTATAGAGACATTCAGTACTTC. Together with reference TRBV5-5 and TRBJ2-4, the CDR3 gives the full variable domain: DAGVTQSPTHLIKTRGQQVTLRCSPISGHKSVSWYQQVLGQGPQFIFQYYEKEERGRGNFPDRFSARQFPNYSSELNVNALLLGDSALYLCASSLYYRDIQYFGAGTRLSVL.

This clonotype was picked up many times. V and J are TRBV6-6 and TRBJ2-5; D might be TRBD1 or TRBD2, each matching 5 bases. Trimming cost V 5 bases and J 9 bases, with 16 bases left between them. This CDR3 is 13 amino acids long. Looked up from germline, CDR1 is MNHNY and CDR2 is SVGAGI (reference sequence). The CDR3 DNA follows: TGTGCCAGCAGTACCGGGACCCTTGTCGCCCAGTACTTC. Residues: CASSTGTLVAQYF.